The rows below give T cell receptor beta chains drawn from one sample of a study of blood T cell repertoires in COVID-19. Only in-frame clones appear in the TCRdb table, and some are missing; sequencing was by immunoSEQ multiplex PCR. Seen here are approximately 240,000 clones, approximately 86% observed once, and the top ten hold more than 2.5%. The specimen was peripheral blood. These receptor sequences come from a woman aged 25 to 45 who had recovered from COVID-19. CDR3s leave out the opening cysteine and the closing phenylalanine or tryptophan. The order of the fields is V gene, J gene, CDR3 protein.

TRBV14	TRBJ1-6	ASSQDLGGFYSPLH
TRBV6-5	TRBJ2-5	ASSYGREQTQY
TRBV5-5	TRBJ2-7	ASSFDRRSYEQY
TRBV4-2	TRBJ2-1	ASSHPGLPSSYNEQF
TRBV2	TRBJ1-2	ASSYGQAAYYGYT
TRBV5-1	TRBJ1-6	ASSLEGGAGTPLH
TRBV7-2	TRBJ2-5	ASSLSGEGAQY
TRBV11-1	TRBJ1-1	ASSRDTGGAF
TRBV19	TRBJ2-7	ASKGVKGEQY
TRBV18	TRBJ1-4	ASSQNGQINEKLF
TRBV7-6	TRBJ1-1	ASSLDPTGVGVNTEAF
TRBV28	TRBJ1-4	ASSFSGGSNEKLF
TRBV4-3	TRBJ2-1	ASSQAGGNNEQF
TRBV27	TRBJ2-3	ASRLRFMGSTDTQY
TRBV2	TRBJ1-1	ASSTGQNTEAF
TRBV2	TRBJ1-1	ASSEGFRGGAEAF
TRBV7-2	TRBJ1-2	ASSLEPGSGNYGYT
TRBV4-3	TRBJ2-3	ASSQEFPGTRWTDTQY
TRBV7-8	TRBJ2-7	ASSLTSGGIYEQY
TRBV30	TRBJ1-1	AFGVASGTEAF